This entry lists 11 T cell receptor beta chains sequenced from one sample in a study of blood T cell repertoires in COVID-19 (dated by TCRdb to about 2020). The library came from the immunoSEQ multiplex PCR assay. TCRdb mirrors the immuneACCESS table, restricted to in-frame sequences. Some clones are absent from its copies; in checked studies, under half trace to an unresolved V gene, and the reason for the others is unknown. In this sample the table shows approximately 460,000 clones, 85% to 90% of which occur a single time. The biggest ten clones account for over 0.7% of the sample. What was sequenced was peripheral blood. These receptors were collected from a man younger than 35 with COVID-19, enrolled during active disease.

The chain combines TRBV6-6 with TRBJ1-2, with TRBD1 identical over 7 bases. V shed 6 bases, J shed 0 bases, and the junction held 4 bases outside the gene matches. Per germline, CDR1 MNHNY and CDR2 SVGAGI (reference sequence). The CDR3 is 14 amino acids. The CDR3 DNA reads as TGTGCCAGCAGACAGGACAGGCCTAACTATGGCTACACCTTC. Amino acids: CASRQDRPNYGYTF.

The chain has TRBV6-5 and TRBJ1-1; no definite D call. Germline CDR1 and CDR2: MNHEY and SVGAGI. With 0 bases removed from V and 0 bases from J, the gap between germline ends came to 11 bases. The length of the CDR3 is 16 residues. As DNA, the CDR3 is TGTGCCAGCAGTTACTCGATTAGCTTTATGAACACTGAAGCTTTCTTT. Protein product: CASSYSISFMNTEAFF.

V is TRBV20-1 and J is TRBJ2-1; D not certain. The germline gives CDR1 DFQATT, CDR2 SNEGSKA (reference sequence). The CDR3 length is 11 residues. V was cut by 5 bases and J by 6 bases, with 8 bases left in between. The CDR3 spells CSALESNEQFF. CDR3 DNA sequence: TGCAGTGCTCTTGAGTCCAATGAGCAGTTCTTC.

V usage is TRBV12-3 or TRBV12-4 and J usage is TRBJ2-3; no reliable D call. Trimming shortened V by 11 bases and J by 2 bases, and 14 bases separated the two germline ends. This CDR3 has 13 amino acids. CDR3 coding DNA: TGTGCCCCTATCAGGCTTTACACAGATACGCAGTATTTT. This sequence encodes CAPIRLYTDTQYF.

This chain uses TRBV19 with TRBJ1-5; no clear D. This CDR3 has 14 residues. Germline-derived CDR1 and CDR2 are LNHDA and SQIVND (reference sequence). With 3 bases removed from V and 4 bases from J, the gap between germline ends came to 10 bases. As DNA, the CDR3 is TGTGCCAGTAGTATTGTCCCGGGGAATCAGCCCCAGCATTTT. Translated, it gives CASSIVPGNQPQHF.

The V and J genes are TRBV18 and TRBJ2-3; the match to TRBD2 covers 7 bases. Trimming took 2 bases from V and 0 from J; bases not matched to a gene: 5. The germline V gene encodes CDR1 KGHSH and CDR2 LQKENI. The CDR3 loop spans 16 amino acids. The CDR3, as DNA: TGTGCCAGCTCACCAGAGGGGCGGGAGAGCACAGATACGCAGTATTTT. This gives the protein CASSPEGRESTDTQYF.

The chain has TRBV25-1 and TRBJ2-7; 10 bases map to TRBD2. Per germline, CDR1 MGHDK and CDR2 SYGVNS. The J segment lost 3 bases and the V segment lost 1 base, leaving 3 bases of the junction unmatched. This CDR3 region has 15 residues. The chain's CDR3 is CASSESLAGVYEQYF. In DNA, the CDR3 is TGTGCCAGCAGTGAATCCCTAGCGGGAGTCTACGAGCAGTACTTC.

The rearrangement uses TRBV18 and TRBJ2-1, with 12 bases aligning to TRBD2. Losses at the gene ends were 2 bases for V and 7 bases for J; bases not matched to a gene: 6. The germline gives CDR1 KGHSH, CDR2 LQKENI. The CDR3 sequence is 16 residues long. DNA of the CDR3: TGTGCCAGCTCACCAGGTCTAGCGGGAGGGCCAAATGAGCAGTTCTTC. It encodes CASSPGLAGGPNEQFF. The full variable domain, completed using reference TRBV18 and TRBJ2-1, is NAGVMQNPRHLVRRRGQEARLRCSPMKGHSHVYWYRQLPEEGLKFMVYLQKENIIDESGMPKERFSAEFPKEGPSILRIQQVVRGDSAAYFCASSPGLAGGPNEQFFGPGTRLTVL.

The rearrangement links TRBV7-9 to TRBJ1-5, with a weak D call TRBD1 (5 bases). Germline V gene sequence: CDR1 SEHNR, CDR2 FQNEAQ (reference sequence). This CDR3 is built from 14 residues. Between the trimmed V and J ends, which lost 5 bases and 5 bases, there was a span of 13 bases. In DNA form, the CDR3 reads TGTGCCAGCAGCCTAGGGCCGGGGGATCAGCCCCAGCATTTT. Protein: CASSLGPGDQPQHF.

Note on this clone: The sample contains more than one DNA sequence encoding this CDR3. The genes are TRBV20-1 and TRBJ1-1; D remains unclear. Germline CDR1 and CDR2: DFQATT and SNEGSKA (reference sequence). The CDR3 runs to 10 residues. V lost 3 bases to trimming and J lost 5 bases, with 4 bases between them. The DNA for the CDR3 is TGCAGTGCTAGCGGTACTGAAGCTTTCTTT. Its translation: CSASGTEAFF.

J is TRBJ2-2 and V is TRBV7-6, with 12 nucleotides matching TRBD2. J gave up 3 bases and V 4 bases, and 12 bases lay outside the gene matches. The CDR3 covers 19 residues. CDR1 and CDR2 from the germline V gene are SGHVS and FNYEAQ. The CDR3 here is CASSSPKGTSGGYTGELFF. For the CDR3, the DNA is TGTGCCAGCAGCTCCCCCAAAGGCACTAGCGGGGGGTACACCGGGGAGCTGTTTTTT.